This TCR beta chain stems from a study of T cell clones after liver transplantation. On the study more broadly: Timepoints were pre-transplant, pre-withdrawal, and after withdrawal was completed or failed.

This clone was counted between two and nine times. Using immunoSEQ multiplex PCR, the repertoire was profiled, and TCRdb retains in-frame clones only, with some absent. The sample consists of tens of thousands of clones, 70% of them appearing once. The junction had 4 bases not matched to a gene; V was cut back by 2 bases and J by 7 bases. The length of the CDR3 is 13 residues. The germline V gene encodes CDR1 WSHSY and CDR2 SAAADI. The chain uses TRBV10-2 and TRBJ2-7; 8 bases fit TRBD2. The receptor was derived from a human patient who received a liver transplant. Certain T cells may be donor cells from the graft. The material sequenced was CD4+ T cells from blood, taken at the approximately 15-month timepoint. CDR3 DNA sequence: TGCGCCAGCAGTGAGGCGGGAGGAAGTGAGCAGTACGTC. This gives the protein CASSEAGGSEQYV.